These 9 T cell receptor beta chains share one sample of origin, sequenced in a study of blood T cell repertoires in COVID-19. Generated by immunoSEQ multiplex PCR, the TCRdb table keeps only in-frame clones and is missing some. Of around 150,000 clones detected, approximately 88% appear once; the ten largest clones hold around 5%. Sequencing was carried out using peripheral blood. Receptors originate from a human donor in a cohort sampled during active COVID-19.

The rearrangement joins TRBV7-9 to TRBJ2-7; TRBD2 aligns across 9 bases. Germline V gene lookup returns CDR1 SEHNR and CDR2 FQNEAQ (reference sequence). The trim removed 5 bases at V and 7 bases at J, leaving 15 bases unmatched. The CDR3 extends over 16 amino acids. The CDR3 region is CASSPPSTRGGLEQYF. The DNA of the CDR3 is TGTGCCAGCAGCCCCCCCAGTACGCGGGGGGGTTTAGAGCAGTACTTC.

The chain employs TRBV12-5 and TRBJ2-2; D remains unclear. Looked up from germline, CDR1 is LGHNT and CDR2 is FRNRAP. CDR3 length: 16 residues. The ends were cut back, 3 bases at V and 3 bases at J, with 14 bases in the middle. CDR3: CASGLSAGDYTGELFF. The DNA for the CDR3 is TGTGCTAGTGGTTTAAGCGCCGGCGATTACACCGGGGAGCTGTTTTTT.

As DNA, the CDR3 is TGTGCCAGCAGTCCCCCGGCGCCTCCGGGCTATGGCTACACCTTC. As protein: CASSPPAPPGYGYTF. The chain joins TRBV28 to TRBJ1-2; no firm D call. Germline-derived CDR1 and CDR2 are MDHEN and SYDVKM. Trimming cost V 5 bases and J 4 bases, with 17 bases left between them. The CDR3 covers 15 residues.

The chain carries TRBV6-4 and TRBJ2-1; D call uncertain. This CDR3 region has 15 residues. Germline loops: CDR1 MRHNA, CDR2 SNTAGT. V dropped 3 bases and J dropped 3 bases, with 12 bases sitting between them. This CDR3 is CASSDFRQIYNEQFF. The DNA of the CDR3 is TGTGCCAGCAGTGATTTCCGTCAGATCTACAATGAGCAGTTCTTC.

This sequence joins TRBV11-3 and TRBJ2-5; 7 bases line up with TRBD1. J lost 5 bases, V lost 2 bases, and 5 bases had no gene match. CDR3 length: 14 amino acids. Germline assignment: CDR1 SGHNT and CDR2 YENEEA. In DNA, the CDR3 is TGTGCCAGCAGCTTAATTGAGACAGGGGAGACCCAGTACTTC. Amino acids: CASSLIETGETQYF.

The chain employs TRBV30 and TRBJ2-1; 9 bases fit TRBD1. Unmatched junction bases numbered 4, after V lost 0 bases and J lost 13 bases. From germline, CDR1 is GTSNPN and CDR2 SVGIG (reference sequence). This CDR3 region has 12 residues. CDR3 sequence (DNA): TGTGCCTGGAGTGTACGACAGGGGGAACAGTTCTTC. Translation: CAWSVRQGEQFF.

This chain joins TRBV14 and TRBJ2-2; the match to TRBD1 covers 8 bases. The ends lost 2 bases at V and 5 bases at J; junction bases unmatched: 4. The length of the CDR3 is 15 residues. The germline gives CDR1 SGHDN, CDR2 FVKESK. The CDR3 sequence is CASSQRQGTTGELFF. Here the CDR3 DNA reads TGTGCCAGCAGCCAAAGACAGGGGACGACCGGGGAGCTGTTTTTT.

This chain connects TRBV14 to TRBJ2-1; TRBD1 aligns across 9 bases. V trimming: 1 base; J trimming: 8 bases; junction bases outside the gene matches: 9. Germline values: CDR1 SGHDN, CDR2 FVKESK. This CDR3 spans 16 amino acids. CDR3 bases: TGTGCCAGCAGCCAAGCGTGGGGACAGGGAAGGGATGAGCAGTTCTTC. It codes for CASSQAWGQGRDEQFF. The variable domain in full, completed from reference TRBV14 and TRBJ2-1, reads EAGVTQFPSHSVIEKGQTVTLRCDPISGHDNLYWYRRVMGKEIKFLLHFVKESKQDESGMPNNRFLAERTGGTYSTLKVQPAELEDSGVYFCASSQAWGQGRDEQFFGPGTRLTVL.

This chain uses TRBV30 with TRBJ2-7, with 9 positions matching TRBD1. In germline, CDR1 is GTSNPN, CDR2 SVGIG (reference sequence). The CDR3 has 16 amino acids. V lost 5 bases and J lost 2; bases outside the gene matches: 13. This CDR3 is CAWGLRGQGTPYEQYF. CDR3 coding DNA: TGTGCCTGGGGACTCCGCGGACAGGGGACCCCCTACGAGCAGTACTTC.